One and the same sample provided the 20 T cell receptor beta chains below, sequenced in a study of blood T cell repertoires in COVID-19. Sequenced by immunoSEQ multiplex PCR; TCRdb stores in-frame clones only, minus some. The data contain some 180,000 clones, about 85% of them singletons. Sequenced material: peripheral blood. These receptors all come from a woman between 40 and 55 years old with COVID-19, enrolled during active disease.

V is TRBV7-2 and J is TRBJ2-7, with 12 bases aligning to TRBD2. CDR1 is SGHTA, CDR2 FQGNSA, per germline. V shed 6 bases, J shed 3 bases, and the junction held 6 bases outside the gene matches. The CDR3 runs 15 residues. As DNA, the CDR3 is TGTGCCAGCAGACTCGGGACTAGCGGGTTCTACGAGCAGTACTTC. This codes for CASRLGTSGFYEQYF.

This clone has more than one count but fewer than ten. The CDR3 DNA follows: TGTGCCAGCAGCTTAGAGTACAGCGGTTCACCCCTCCACTTT. This sequence encodes CASSLEYSGSPLHF. The rearrangement links TRBV11-2 to TRBJ1-6, with D unresolved. Germline V gene data show CDR1 as SGHAT and CDR2 as FQNNGV. The CDR3 spans 14 residues. V lost 0 bases, J lost 9 bases, and 9 bases lay in between. Full variable domain (remainder filled in from reference TRBV11-2 and TRBJ1-6): EAGVAQSPRYKIIEKRQSVAFWCNPISGHATLYWYQQILGQGPKLLIQFQNNGVVDDSQLPKDRFSAERLKGVDSTLKIQPAKLEDSAVYLCASSLEYSGSPLHFGNGTRLTVT.

This chain uses TRBV19 with TRBJ1-4, with D unclear. There are 15 residues in the CDR3. Germline CDR1 LNHDA, CDR2 SQIVND (reference sequence). Trimming removed 4 bases at V and 6 bases at J, with 15 bases between. This chain's CDR3 is CASSNFGGTDEKLFF. The CDR3 nucleotides read TGTGCCAGTAGTAACTTTGGAGGAACCGATGAAAAACTGTTTTTT.

The chain carries TRBV5-1 and TRBJ2-3; 9 bases map to TRBD2. Germline V gene data show CDR1 as SGHRS and CDR2 as YFSETQ. The CDR3 runs 17 residues. V lost 3 bases to trimming and J lost 0 bases; unmatched junction nucleotides: 8. The CDR3 coding sequence is TGCGCCAGCAGCTCTCACCCTAGCGGGGCTAGCACAGATACGCAGTATTTT. Translating gives CASSSHPSGASTDTQYF.

This clone has more than one count but fewer than ten. V and J are TRBV5-4 and TRBJ2-7; 8 bases align to TRBD1. CDR1 SGHNT and CDR2 YYREEE come from the germline V gene (reference sequence). V dropped 5 bases and J dropped 3; count of bases not matched to a gene: 10. There are 15 residues in the CDR3. CDR3 amino acids: CASSSTRDRLYEQYF. The DNA of the CDR3 is TGTGCCAGCAGTTCAACCCGGGACAGGCTCTACGAGCAGTACTTC.

The V and J genes are TRBV7-2 and TRBJ2-3; TRBD2 agrees at 10 bases. The ends lost 1 base at V and 4 bases at J; junction bases unmatched: 5. The CDR3 loop spans 16 amino acids. Germline V gene data show CDR1 as SGHTA and CDR2 as FQGNSA. The CDR3 sequence: CASSLVGLAGADTQYF. The CDR3 DNA sequence: TGTGCCAGCAGCTTAGTGGGCCTAGCGGGAGCAGATACGCAGTATTTT.

This clone was detected a few times. The chain recombines TRBV5-1 with TRBJ2-3, with a tentative D call TRBD2 (5 bases). The CDR3 covers 18 residues. Per germline, CDR1 SGHRS and CDR2 YFSETQ. With 4 bases removed from V and 1 base from J, the gap between germline ends came to 22 bases. The CDR3: CASSVGPLRALGTDTQYF. In DNA form, the CDR3 reads TGCGCCAGCAGCGTAGGCCCCCTGCGGGCTCTTGGCACAGATACGCAGTATTTT. The full variable domain, with the rest looked up from reference TRBV5-1 and TRBJ2-3, is KAGVTQTPRYLIKTRGQQVTLSCSPISGHRSVSWYQQTPGQGLQFLFEYFSETQRNKGNFPGRFSGRQFSNSRSEMNVSTLELGDSALYLCASSVGPLRALGTDTQYFGPGTRLTVL.

This rearrangement joins TRBV6-5 to TRBJ2-1, with 9 bases identical to TRBD2. Germline V gene lookup returns CDR1 MNHEY and CDR2 SVGAGI. There are 14 residues in the CDR3. The trim removed 6 bases at V and 5 bases at J, leaving 5 bases unmatched. The DNA for the CDR3 is TGTGCCAGCAGCCGCGGGGGGGTTAACAATGAGCAGTTCTTC. Translated: CASSRGGVNNEQFF.

The chain uses TRBV18 and TRBJ2-7; 10 bases fit TRBD2. In germline, CDR1 is KGHSH, CDR2 LQKENI. The CDR3 spans 15 residues. V was clipped by 0 bases and J by 5 bases; unmatched bases: 4. CDR3 in DNA: TGTGCCAGCTCACCACCGTCACTAGCGGGGAACGAGCAGTACTTC. This gives the protein CASSPPSLAGNEQYF.

The chain uses TRBV2 and TRBJ1-3, with a possible D match to TRBD1 (6 bases). Germline-derived CDR1 and CDR2 are SNHLY and FYNNEI. Trimming removed 3 bases from V and 2 bases from J, with 11 bases in between. This CDR3 region has 15 residues. This CDR3 is CASSENREPGNTIYF. The CDR3 DNA is TGTGCCAGCAGTGAGAACAGGGAGCCTGGAAACACCATATATTTT.

The table lists this clone with a few counts. The chain carries TRBV4-1 and TRBJ1-5; D unresolved. In germline, CDR1 is MGHRA, CDR2 YSYEKL. Trimming stripped 4 bases from V and 5 bases from J, with 9 bases between. The CDR3 runs to 13 residues. The CDR3 DNA reads TGCGCCAGCAGCCCGGGAGTGTATCAGCCCCAGCATTTT. Translated, it gives CASSPGVYQPQHF.

This sequence joins TRBV28 and TRBJ2-7, with 10 bases aligning to TRBD1. CDR1 and CDR2 from the germline V gene are MDHEN and SYDVKM. The CDR3 loop spans 15 amino acids. J lost 3 bases, V lost 6 bases, and 8 bases had no gene match. In DNA form, the CDR3 reads TGTGCCAGCAGCTCCACGGGACAGGGGCACTACGAGCAGTACTTC. Encoded protein: CASSSTGQGHYEQYF.

V and J are TRBV3-1 (or the pseudogene TRBV3-2) and TRBJ2-2, with 9 bases lining up with TRBD2. Per the germline V gene, CDR1 is LGHDT and CDR2 is YNNKEL (reference sequence). This CDR3 is built from 15 residues. The V segment lost 4 bases and the J segment 2 bases; nucleotides outside the gene matches: 2. CDR3 coding DNA: TGTGCCAGCAGCCTTAGCGGGAGTAACACCGGGGAGCTGTTTTTT. It translates to CASSLSGSNTGELFF.

The chain recombines TRBV6-5 with TRBJ2-7; the D gene is possibly TRBD1 (6 bases). The length of the CDR3 is 14 residues. CDR1 is MNHEY, CDR2 SVGAGI, per germline. The V and J ends lost 2 bases and 0 bases respectively, with 8 bases between them. The chain's CDR3 is CASSYDRISYEQYF. The CDR3 DNA reads as TGTGCCAGCAGTTACGACAGGATCTCCTACGAGCAGTACTTC.

Of note for this clone: Other DNA variants within this sample encode the same CDR3. The genes are TRBV18 and TRBJ2-6; the match to TRBD1 covers 7 bases. CDR3 size: 15 residues. Germline loops: CDR1 KGHSH, CDR2 LQKENI. J was trimmed by 1 base and V by 4 bases; bases with no gene match: 1. The CDR3 DNA reads TGTGCCAGCTCACGGGGACAGTCTGGGGCCAACGTCCTGACTTTC. It is translated as CASSRGQSGANVLTF.

This clone came up a few times. The genes are TRBV5-4 and TRBJ2-2, with 8 bases identical to TRBD2. Per the germline V gene, CDR1 is SGHNT and CDR2 is YYREEE (reference sequence). CDR3 length: 15 amino acids. The V and J ends lost 1 base and 5 bases, in that order; junction bases with no gene match: 4. The CDR3 reads CASSLSKRGTGELFF. The CDR3 nucleotides read TGTGCCAGCAGCTTGAGCAAGCGGGGGACCGGGGAGCTGTTTTTT.

This chain connects TRBV5-1 to TRBJ1-2; D call uncertain. The CDR3 consists of 11 residues. Germline V CDR1 and CDR2: SGHRS, YFSETQ. The V end was cut by 0 bases, the J end by 8 bases, with 5 bases between. The DNA of the CDR3 is TGCGCCAGCAGCTTGGACGGGGGCTACACCTTC. Its translation: CASSLDGGYTF.

The chain carries TRBV6-5 and TRBJ2-1; D not resolved. V was pared by 0 bases and J by 3 bases, with 9 bases between. The CDR3 covers 15 residues. Germline CDR1 and CDR2: MNHEY and SVGAGI. The CDR3 sequence: CASSYSNSFYNEQFF. CDR3 sequence (DNA): TGTGCCAGCAGTTACTCGAACAGCTTCTACAATGAGCAGTTCTTC.

The chain uses TRBV9 and TRBJ2-1, with TRBD2 matching 9 bases. J lost 1 base, V lost 0 bases, and 2 bases had no gene match. The CDR3 contains 16 residues. The V gene's germline CDR1 is SGDLS and CDR2 YYNGEE. The CDR3 DNA sequence: TGTGCCAGCAGCGTAGATAGCGGGGGATCCTACAATGAGCAGTTCTTC. Residues: CASSVDSGGSYNEQFF.

The chain recombines TRBV6-5 with TRBJ2-3; 7 bases are shared with TRBD2. The germline CDR1 and CDR2 sequences are MNHEY and SVGAGI. The CDR3 is 14 residues long. Losses at the gene ends were 5 bases for V and 3 bases for J; bases not matched to a gene: 5. CDR3 bases: TGTGCCAGCAGTAGGCGGGAGTTGACAGATACGCAGTATTTT. This codes for CASSRRELTDTQYF.